The 14 T cell receptor beta chains below were found in one sample sequenced in a study of blood T cell repertoires in COVID-19. Here immunoSEQ multiplex PCR was the method, and the copy in TCRdb shows in-frame clones only, minus some. This table holds about 76,000 clones, roughly 85% found once. The sample consisted of peripheral blood. These receptors were obtained from a man aged 60 to 75 with COVID-19, enrolled during active disease.

DNA of the CDR3: TGTGCCAGCAGCCCCCGGACACGCGGGGAGCTGTTTTTT. It translates to CASSPRTRGELFF. The genes are TRBV7-7 and TRBJ2-2; the D gene is possibly TRBD1 (5 bases). Trimming pared 5 bases from V and 7 bases from J, leaving 11 bases between. CDR1 and CDR2 (germline): SSHAT, FNYEAQ (reference sequence). The CDR3 extends over 13 amino acids. Looking up the rest from reference TRBV7-7 and TRBJ2-2 gives the full variable domain: GAGVSQSPRYKVTKRGQDVTLRCDPISSHATLYWYQQALGQGPEFLTYFNYEAQPDKSGLPSDRFSAERPEGSISTLTIQRTEQRDSAMYRCASSPRTRGELFFGEGSRLTVL.

The V and J genes are TRBV18 and TRBJ1-4; TRBD1 aligns across 10 bases. The junction had 3 bases not matched to a gene; V was cut back by 2 bases and J by 0 bases. The CDR3 is 17 amino acids. Germline V gene sequence: CDR1 KGHSH, CDR2 LQKENI. CDR3 in DNA: TGTGCCAGCTCACCAGGACAGGGGGTTTCAACTAATGAAAAACTGTTTTTT. Translated: CASSPGQGVSTNEKLFF.

The rearrangement links TRBV5-5 to TRBJ2-2; D is perhaps TRBD1 (6 bases). The germline V and J ends were trimmed by 5 bases and 4 bases, with 18 bases remaining between them. CDR3 length equals 16 residues. Per germline, CDR1 SGHKS and CDR2 YYEKEE (reference sequence). The CDR3 here is CASRPEGESGTGELFF. The CDR3 DNA sequence: TGTGCCAGCAGGCCCGAGGGGGAGAGTGGCACCGGGGAGCTGTTTTTT.

The J gene is TRBJ2-5, the V gene TRBV11-2, with TRBD2 matching 8 bases. Looked up from germline, CDR1 is SGHAT and CDR2 is FQNNGV. The trim removed 2 bases at V and 5 bases at J, leaving 4 bases unmatched. This CDR3 has 14 amino acids. CDR3 bases: TGTGCCAGCAGCTTATTCGGGAGGGAGGAGACCCAGTACTTC. It codes for CASSLFGREETQYF.

This rearrangement joins TRBV18 to TRBJ2-1; a weak D match, TRBD1 (6 bases). This CDR3 comprises 16 residues. CDR1 and CDR2 from the germline V gene are KGHSH and LQKENI. V was cut by 2 bases and J by 0 bases, with 11 bases left in between. The CDR3 DNA reads as TGTGCCAGCTCACCAGGGGCGGACAGCTCCTACAATGAGCAGTTCTTC. Translation: CASSPGADSSYNEQFF.

The gene calls are TRBV7-9 and TRBJ1-6; D call uncertain. The CDR3 spans 11 residues. From germline, CDR1 is SEHNR and CDR2 FQNEAQ (reference sequence). The V and J ends lost 4 bases and 13 bases respectively, with 8 bases between them. The CDR3 reads CASSSSMPLHF. DNA of the CDR3: TGTGCCAGCAGCTCCTCTATGCCCCTCCACTTT.

This sequence joins TRBV5-6 and TRBJ1-2, with D unclear. The V gene lost 4 bases and the J gene lost 7 bases, with 14 bases spanning the gap. CDR1 is SGHDT and CDR2 is YYEEEE in the germline V gene. The CDR3 has 13 residues. Written as DNA, the CDR3 is TGTGCCAGCAGCCTACACTCAGGTAGTGGCTACACCTTC. Amino acid sequence: CASSLHSGSGYTF.

The chain carries TRBV2 and TRBJ1-3, with a possible D match to TRBD1 (6 bases). Trimming removed 9 bases at V and 0 bases at J, with 21 bases between. The CDR3 covers 17 residues. Germline CDR1 SNHLY, CDR2 FYNNEI. The DNA of the CDR3 is TGTGCCAGAGGGGGAGGGCCCACACCCTTCTCTGGAAACACCATATATTTT. It yields the protein CARGGGPTPFSGNTIYF.

V and J are TRBV5-1 and TRBJ2-1, with D possibly TRBD2 on 6 matching bases. V was pared by 6 bases and J by 8 bases, with 18 bases between. The germline gives CDR1 SGHRS, CDR2 YFSETQ. The CDR3 is 14 residues long. The CDR3 sequence: CASTPGLSIDEQFF. CDR3 sequence (DNA): TGCGCCAGCACCCCGGGACTTTCCATCGATGAGCAGTTCTTC.

V and J are TRBV11-3 and TRBJ2-1, with D perhaps TRBD2 (6 bases). From germline, CDR1 is SGHNT and CDR2 YENEEA. V gave up 0 bases and J gave up 7 bases, with 16 bases separating them. This CDR3 region has 16 residues. The CDR3 spells CASSLETQGGQNEQFF. The CDR3 bases are TGTGCCAGCAGCTTAGAAACGCAGGGAGGCCAAAATGAGCAGTTCTTC.

The chain combines TRBV7-6 with TRBJ2-3; D call uncertain. Between the trimmed V and J ends, which lost 6 bases and 0 bases, there was a span of 13 bases. CDR3 length equals 15 residues. CDR1 SGHVS and CDR2 FNYEAQ come from the germline V gene. The CDR3 DNA follows: TGTGCCAGCAGGGAAACAGCTTCTAGCACAGATACGCAGTATTTT. It specifies CASRETASSTDTQYF.

The chain carries TRBV6-5 and TRBJ1-2; possibly TRBD1 for D (5 bases). Deletions cut 5 bases from V and 2 bases from J, with 15 bases between. The CDR3 totals 15 residues. The V gene's germline CDR1 is MNHEY and CDR2 SVGAGI. The CDR3 loop reads CASSRDGGMNYGYTF. Written as DNA, the CDR3 is TGTGCCAGCAGTCGAGATGGGGGGATGAACTATGGCTACACCTTC.

The chain recombines TRBV24-1 with TRBJ2-1; 10 bases align to TRBD2. CDR3 length: 16 amino acids. Germline V gene lookup returns CDR1 KGHDR and CDR2 SFDVKD. V trimming: 7 bases; J trimming: 4 bases; junction bases outside the gene matches: 9. Written as DNA, the CDR3 is TGTGCCACCAGCACATTGACTAGCGGGTATTACAATGAGCAGTTCTTC. Its protein product is CATSTLTSGYYNEQFF.

The rearrangement uses TRBV30 and TRBJ2-2; no firm D call. The CDR3 covers 13 residues. CDR1 is GTSNPN and CDR2 is SVGIG in the germline V gene (reference sequence). V gave up 5 bases and J gave up 3 bases, with 10 bases separating them. The CDR3 DNA reads as TGTGCCTGGGGAGATCCTCACACCGGGGAGCTGTTTTTT. This codes for CAWGDPHTGELFF.